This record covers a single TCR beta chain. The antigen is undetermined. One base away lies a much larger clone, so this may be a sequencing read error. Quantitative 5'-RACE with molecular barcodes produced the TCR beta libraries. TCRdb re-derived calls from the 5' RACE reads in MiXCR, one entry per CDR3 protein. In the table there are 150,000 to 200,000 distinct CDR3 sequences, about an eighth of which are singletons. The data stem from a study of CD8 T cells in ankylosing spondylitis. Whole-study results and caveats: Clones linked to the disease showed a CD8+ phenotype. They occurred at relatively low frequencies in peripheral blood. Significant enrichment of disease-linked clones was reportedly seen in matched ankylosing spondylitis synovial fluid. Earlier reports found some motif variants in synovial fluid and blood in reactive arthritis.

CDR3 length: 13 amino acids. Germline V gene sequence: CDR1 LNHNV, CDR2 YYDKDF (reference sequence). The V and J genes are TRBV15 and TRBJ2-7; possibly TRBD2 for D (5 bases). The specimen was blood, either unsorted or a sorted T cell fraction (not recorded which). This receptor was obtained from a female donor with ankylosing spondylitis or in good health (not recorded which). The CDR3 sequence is CVTSRGLNYEQYF. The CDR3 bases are TGTGTCACCAGCAGAGGACTGAACTACGAGCAGTACTTC.